This TCR beta chain originates from a study of T cell changes during pregnancy in multiple sclerosis. CDR3 length: 15 amino acids. The J segment lost 5 bases and the V segment lost 5 bases, leaving 9 bases of the junction unmatched. The germline V gene encodes CDR1 SEHNR and CDR2 FQNEAQ (reference sequence). Sequencing was performed with immunoSEQ multiplex PCR; in TCRdb, only in-frame clones are kept and a portion is missing. In the table there are about 60,000 clones, approximately 93% of which are singletons. This TCR came from a female donor with multiple sclerosis, enrolled in a pregnancy study. Sequenced material: CD8+ T cells from peripheral blood mononuclear cells, taken in the second trimester of pregnancy. The rearrangement uses TRBV7-9 and TRBJ2-7; 10 bases align to TRBD2. The CDR3 here is CASSLPSGRDHEQYF. CDR3 coding DNA: TGTGCCAGCAGCCTCCCTAGCGGGAGAGATCACGAGCAGTACTTC.